This T cell receptor beta chain appears in the sequencing data of a study of blood T cell repertoires in COVID-19. Study-level information: The United States, Italy and Spain were the sources of the acute and convalescent COVID-19 samples. From T cells, B-cell-depleted T cells, or PBMCs came the material, which was cDNA or gDNA.

Germline trimming cut 3 bases from V and 8 bases from J; bases unmatched to any gene: 6. From germline, CDR1 is DFQATT and CDR2 SNEGSKA (reference sequence). This CDR3 has 13 amino acids. Source study methods: Reference gene primer amplification yielded estimated nucleated cell counts. The data were produced by immunoSEQ multiplex PCR, yet TCRdb's version contains in-frame clones alone and is incomplete. That table is the source of V, J and clone size, and D and trimming were worked out from the DNA. Of over 120,000 clones in the sample, roughly 84% are singletons; the top ten hold approximately 2.5%.

This sequence joins TRBV20-1 and TRBJ2-1; 8 nucleotides match TRBD1. This receptor was taken from a human donor with acute or convalescent COVID-19. The donor label of this sample is uncertain. The sequencing input was peripheral blood. The CDR3 sequence is CSASVDRAYEQFF. The CDR3 region has the DNA TGCAGTGCTAGTGTGGACAGGGCCTATGAGCAGTTCTTC.